This TCR beta chain was recorded in a study of a mutant IDH1 vaccine in newly diagnosed glioma. Turning to the study itself: Vaccines were begun 4-6 weeks after radiotherapy alone, or with temozolomide cycles. It was radiotherapy, temozolomide, or both that patients received previously, with most receiving both.

Time point in this sample: week 23, last vaccination. With topical imiquimod, each dose of the vaccine consisted of 300 ug of mutant IDH1 20-mer peptide. Here immunoSEQ multiplex PCR was the method, and the copy in TCRdb shows in-frame clones only, minus some. This sample has 25,000 to 35,000 clones, with roughly 88% found just once. On this clone itself: What it binds is unknown.

This sequence originates from a man aged 40-55 years with glioma. The sequencing used PBMCs, collected from a glioma patient whose treatment included an IDH1 peptide vaccine.

The CDR3 loop reads CAIRETGGAYNEQFF. The DNA of the CDR3 is TGTGCCATCAGGGAGACAGGGGGCGCGTACAATGAGCAGTTCTTC. The chain couples TRBV10-3 to TRBJ2-1, with 10 bases aligning to TRBD1. CDR1 is ENHRY and CDR2 is SYGVKD in the germline V gene. V was clipped by 6 bases and J by 4 bases; unmatched bases: 6. The CDR3 spans 15 residues.